This TCR beta chain appears in the sequencing data of a study of shared clonotypes between healthy human individuals. Findings and caveats of the study: Generation probabilities of non-shared clonotypes were lower (relative to those shared by all four donors). Among the subsets, naive ones generally showed larger estimated richness than memory ones. Naive CD4 clonotypes were shared across a handful of donors at about 5.3%.

J lost 6 bases, V lost 5 bases, and 10 bases had no gene match. Germline values: CDR1 MNHNY, CDR2 SVGAGI (reference sequence). The CDR3 is made up of 16 amino acids. As concerns this clone: What it binds is not known.

TCRdb's table, derived via immunoSEQ multiplex PCR, lists solely in-frame clones and lacks some. The sample has some 1.5 million clones, 98% seen once. This chain uses TRBV6-6 with TRBJ2-2; 9 nucleotides align to TRBD2. Sequenced input: naive CD4+ T cells sorted from blood. The subset here: CD45RA+ positively selected. This sequence was found in a man in his thirties or forties in good health. The CDR3 coding sequence is TGTGCCAGCAGTCGAACTAGCGGGTCCCGTCCCGGGGAGCTGTTTTTT. Translated: CASSRTSGSRPGELFF.